One sample yielded the 22 T cell receptor beta chains listed below, sequenced in a study of T cell changes during pregnancy in multiple sclerosis. Libraries were prepared by immunoSEQ multiplex PCR; TCRdb keeps only in-frame clonotypes and omits some of them. The sample yields 57,000 or so clones, roughly 91% seen once. The source was peripheral blood, collected in the third trimester of pregnancy. The receptor source for this set is a female donor in good health, enrolled as a control in a pregnancy study.

The chain couples TRBV10-2 to TRBJ1-1; 9 bases are a match to TRBD1. V trimming: 7 bases; J trimming: 1 base; junction bases outside the gene matches: 7. CDR1 is WSHSY and CDR2 is SAAADI in the germline V gene. The CDR3 contains 15 residues. In DNA form, the CDR3 reads TGCGCCAGCAACAGAGACAGGGGGAGGAACACTGAAGCTTTCTTT. Protein: CASNRDRGRNTEAFF.

The chain employs TRBV5-4 and TRBJ2-3, with 7 bases fitting TRBD1. J lost 0 bases, V lost 9 bases, and 10 bases had no gene match. This CDR3 spans 15 amino acids. Germline-derived CDR1 and CDR2 are SGHNT and YYREEE (reference sequence). CDR3 nucleotide sequence: TGTGCCACCCGACCACAACAGGGGAGCACAGATACGCAGTATTTT. Protein sequence: CATRPQQGSTDTQYF.

The sample holds one count of this clone. The V call is TRBV5-8, the J call TRBJ1-2; 7 nucleotides line up with TRBD1. The germline CDR1 and CDR2 sequences are SGHTS and YDEGEE. V lost 0 bases, J lost 5 bases, and 7 bases stayed unmatched. The CDR3 is 15 amino acids. CDR3 sequence (DNA): TGTGCCAGCAGCTTGGGGGCCGGGACAGCTTATGGCTACACCTTC. It encodes CASSLGAGTAYGYTF.

The CDR3 DNA reads as TGTGCCACAACACAGTCGCCTAACACTGAAGCTTTCTTT. Translating gives CATTQSPNTEAFF. The chain links TRBV19 to TRBJ1-1; D is ambiguous. CDR1 is LNHDA, CDR2 SQIVND, per germline (reference sequence). V lost 10 bases to trimming and J lost 2 bases, with 14 bases between them. CDR3 length: 13 residues.

The chain couples TRBV7-2 to TRBJ1-1, with 7 bases matching TRBD1. The junction had 7 bases not matched to a gene; V was cut back by 5 bases and J by 1 base. The CDR3 consists of 15 residues. In germline, CDR1 is SGHTA, CDR2 FQGNSA. The CDR3 reads CASSPRQGRNTEAFF. CDR3 nucleotides: TGTGCCAGCAGCCCGCGACAGGGTAGGAACACTGAAGCTTTCTTT.

The chain links TRBV7-6 to TRBJ2-3, with D perhaps TRBD1 (6 bases). Germline values: CDR1 SGHVS, CDR2 FNYEAQ. Trimming took off 1 base at V and 0 bases at J, with 17 bases between the two ends. CDR3 length: 18 residues. CDR3 sequence reads: CASSLDSSGTLSTDTQYF. The CDR3, as DNA: TGTGCCAGCAGCTTAGATTCATCCGGGACACTAAGCACAGATACGCAGTATTTT.

J is TRBJ2-3 and V is TRBV30; 11 bases align to TRBD2. Germline CDR1 and CDR2: GTSNPN and SVGIG (reference sequence). Trimming took 0 bases from V and 4 from J; bases not matched to a gene: 9. The CDR3 totals 17 residues. As DNA, the CDR3 is TGTGCCTGGAGTGTACTTTCCGGACTAGCGGGTGCAGATACGCAGTATTTT. Translating gives CAWSVLSGLAGADTQYF.

This chain uses TRBV2 with TRBJ1-4; the match to TRBD1 covers 11 bases. CDR3 length: 17 residues. The ends lost 4 bases at V and 0 bases at J; junction bases unmatched: 4. The germline V gene has CDR1 SNHLY and CDR2 FYNNEI. CDR3 sequence: CASSAGQGATTNEKLFF. The CDR3, as DNA: TGTGCCAGCAGTGCAGGACAGGGGGCCACAACTAATGAAAAACTGTTTTTT. The full variable domain, in which reference TRBV2 and TRBJ1-4 provide the parts outside the CDR3, is EPEVTQTPSHQVTQMGQEVILRCVPISNHLYFYWYRQILGQKVEFLVSFYNNEISEKSEIFDDQFSVERPDGSNFTLKIRSTKLEDSAMYFCASSAGQGATTNEKLFFGSGTQLSVL.

CDR3 region: CASSFLRGGEGSTDTQYF. The CDR3 bases are TGTGCCAGCAGTTTCCTCCGCGGGGGGGAGGGTAGCACAGATACGCAGTATTTT. The V and J genes are TRBV27 and TRBJ2-3; 9 bases align to TRBD2. After removal of 3 bases from V and 0 bases from J, the junction contained 10 bases not matched to a gene. The CDR3 totals 18 residues. Germline V CDR1 and CDR2: MNHEY, SMNVEV (reference sequence).

The V call is TRBV7-9, the J call TRBJ1-1; possibly TRBD1 for D (5 bases). The V end was cut by 0 bases, the J end by 3 bases, with 17 bases between. Per the germline V gene, CDR1 is SEHNR and CDR2 is FQNEAQ (reference sequence). This CDR3 is built from 17 residues. The CDR3 region has the DNA TGTGCCAGCAGCTTAGCGGCAGGGTGGCAAGGCGACACTGAAGCTTTCTTT. It is translated as CASSLAAGWQGDTEAFF.

The V and J genes are TRBV15 and TRBJ2-1; D unclear. Looked up from germline, CDR1 is LNHNV and CDR2 is YYDKDF (reference sequence). V lost 0 bases to trimming and J lost 3 bases, with 12 bases between them. The CDR3 is made up of 16 amino acids. In DNA, the CDR3 is TGTGCCACCAGCAGAGACGCCGGTTTATACTACAATGAGCAGTTCTTC. Its translation: CATSRDAGLYYNEQFF.

The chain recombines TRBV19 with TRBJ1-2; a weak D match, TRBD1 (6 bases). The length of the CDR3 is 15 residues. Germline-derived CDR1 and CDR2 are LNHDA and SQIVND (reference sequence). With 1 base removed from V and 2 bases from J, the gap between germline ends came to 11 bases. CDR3 DNA sequence: TGTGCCAGTAGTATAGGCACAGGGATAAACTATGGCTACACCTTC. It is translated as CASSIGTGINYGYTF.

The CDR3 spells CASRGLGVYEQYF. DNA for the CDR3: TGTGCCAGCAGGGGGCTTGGAGTCTACGAGCAGTACTTC. The chain has TRBV27 and TRBJ2-7; D is possibly TRBD1 (5 bases). Deletions cut 6 bases from V and 3 bases from J, with 12 bases between. The CDR3 sequence is 13 residues long. The germline gives CDR1 MNHEY, CDR2 SMNVEV (reference sequence).

This chain uses TRBV5-6 with TRBJ1-6, with D tentatively TRBD1 (6 bases). Trimming cost V 1 base and J 5 bases, with 13 bases left between them. The germline gives CDR1 SGHDT, CDR2 YYEEEE. The CDR3 totals 16 residues. CDR3 coding DNA: TGTGCCAGCAGCTTGAGGGGGGGCTATGATAATTCACCCCTCCACTTT. Protein product: CASSLRGGYDNSPLHF.

The chain carries TRBV4-2 and TRBJ2-3, with a weak D call TRBD2 (6 bases). V was clipped by 1 base and J by 1 base, with 9 bases between them. The CDR3 is made up of 15 amino acids. The germline gives CDR1 LGHNA, CDR2 YNFKEQ. The CDR3 nucleotides are TGTGCCAGCAGCCAAGGGGCTAGCGGCACAGATACGCAGTATTTT. It translates to CASSQGASGTDTQYF.

The V call is TRBV20-1, the J call TRBJ2-7; TRBD2 matches at 8 bases. This CDR3 region has 11 residues. The junction had 2 bases not matched to a gene; V was cut back by 5 bases and J by 5 bases. Germline loops: CDR1 DFQATT, CDR2 SNEGSKA (reference sequence). The CDR3 nucleotides are TGCAGTGCTTCACTAGCGGACGAGCAGTACTTC. Its protein is CSASLADEQYF.

The V and J genes are TRBV5-1 and TRBJ2-1; 7 positions match TRBD2. The trim removed 4 bases at V and 9 bases at J, leaving 7 bases unmatched. Per germline, CDR1 SGHRS and CDR2 YFSETQ. This CDR3 is built from 13 residues. The CDR3 sequence is CASSHGLGVEQFF. CDR3 sequence (DNA): TGCGCCAGCAGCCATGGACTAGGAGTTGAGCAGTTCTTC.

This clone was detected once. The chain combines TRBV4-3 with TRBJ1-2; D not certain. V lost 0 bases to trimming and J lost 4 bases, with 12 bases between them. CDR1 and CDR2 from the germline V gene are LGHNA and YSLEER. This CDR3 has 15 residues. The CDR3 sequence is CASSQDVALAYGYTF. CDR3 coding DNA: TGCGCCAGCAGCCAAGATGTGGCTCTTGCCTATGGCTACACCTTC.

This chain links TRBV4-3 with TRBJ1-3; 7 nucleotides line up with TRBD1. Germline CDR1 LGHNA, CDR2 YSLEER. The V segment lost 1 base and the J segment 2 bases; nucleotides outside the gene matches: 11. The CDR3 is 18 residues long. The CDR3 loop is CASSQVAAIGTAGNTIYF. CDR3 nucleotide sequence: TGCGCCAGCAGCCAAGTCGCCGCGATCGGGACAGCTGGAAACACCATATATTTT.

This rearrangement joins TRBV10-3 to TRBJ1-1, with D possibly matching TRBD1 (5 bases). V gave up 2 bases and J gave up 5 bases, with 15 bases separating them. The CDR3 runs 15 residues. Germline CDR1 is ENHRY and CDR2 is SYGVKD. CDR3 loop: CAISEGGAGQTEAFF. CDR3 nucleotide sequence: TGTGCCATCAGTGAGGGAGGGGCAGGGCAAACTGAAGCTTTCTTT.

Written as DNA, the CDR3 is TGTGCCAGCGCAAACATCGGTATCGGGGTTACTGAAGCTTTCTTT. This sequence encodes CASANIGIGVTEAFF. The chain is built from TRBV5-5 and TRBJ1-1; unclear D gene. V was cut by 7 bases and J by 5 bases, with 21 bases left in between. The length of the CDR3 is 15 residues. Germline CDR1 reads SGHKS; CDR2 reads YYEKEE (reference sequence).

The CDR3: CAWSPRRDTEAFF. The CDR3, as DNA: TGTGCCTGGAGCCCCCGGCGGGACACTGAAGCTTTCTTT. The chain employs TRBV30 and TRBJ1-1; D is ambiguous. V lost 3 bases to trimming and J lost 3 bases, with 11 bases between them. Germline V gives CDR1 GTSNPN, CDR2 SVGIG (reference sequence). This CDR3 region has 13 residues.